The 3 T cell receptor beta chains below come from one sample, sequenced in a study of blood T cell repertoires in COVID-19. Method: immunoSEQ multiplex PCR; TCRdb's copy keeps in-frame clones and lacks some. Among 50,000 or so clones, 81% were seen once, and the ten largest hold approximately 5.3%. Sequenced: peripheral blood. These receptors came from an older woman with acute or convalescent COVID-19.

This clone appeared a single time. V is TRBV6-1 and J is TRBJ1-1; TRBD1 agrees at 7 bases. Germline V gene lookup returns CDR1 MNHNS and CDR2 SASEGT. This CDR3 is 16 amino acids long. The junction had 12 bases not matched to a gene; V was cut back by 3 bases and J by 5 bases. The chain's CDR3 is CASSDTLTGRGTEAFF. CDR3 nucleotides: TGTGCCAGCAGTGACACCCTGACAGGGCGAGGGACTGAAGCTTTCTTT.

The CDR3 here is CASSYGLAGGYEQYF. The CDR3 nucleotides are TGTGCCAGCAGCTATGGACTAGCGGGAGGTTACGAGCAGTACTTC. This rearrangement joins TRBV7-9 to TRBJ2-7; 14 bases align to TRBD2. The CDR3 loop spans 15 amino acids. Germline V gene data show CDR1 as SEHNR and CDR2 as FQNEAQ (reference sequence). With V trimmed by 4 bases and J by 4 bases, 3 bases remained unmatched.

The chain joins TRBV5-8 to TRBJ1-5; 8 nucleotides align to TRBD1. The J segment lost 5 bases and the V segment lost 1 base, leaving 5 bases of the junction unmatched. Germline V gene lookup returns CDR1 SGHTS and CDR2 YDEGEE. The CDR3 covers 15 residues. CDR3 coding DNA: TGTGCCAGCAGCTTGCAGGGGGCGCCCCATCAGCCCCAGCATTTT. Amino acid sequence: CASSLQGAPHQPQHF.